This T cell receptor (beta chain) comes out of a study of blood T cell repertoires in COVID-19. Study background: Samples of COVID-19 (acute and convalescent) were obtained from the United States, Italy and Spain.

As originally analysed: For nucleated cells, counts were estimated from reference gene primer amplification. Profiling relied on immunoSEQ multiplex PCR, and the TCRdb table lists in-frame clones only, not all of them. V and J calls and clone size are given by that table; D and trimming were obtained from the DNA. Found here are under 400,000 clones, 86% of them singletons; the top ten hold approximately 4.6%. Participants, 18 to 89 years old, spanned approximately 26 US areas. Self-reported history from a screening survey and questionnaire set each donor's cohort. CDR1 and CDR2 from the germline V gene are SGDLS and YYNGEE. This CDR3 region has 15 residues. The V end lost 4 bases, the J end lost 2 bases, and 10 bases lay between the germline ends.

The origin of this receptor is a woman aged 40 to 50 with acute COVID-19. This rearrangement joins TRBV9 to TRBJ2-6; D perhaps matches TRBD1 (5 bases). The sequenced sample consisted of PBMCs or T cells enriched from blood (not recorded which). The chain's CDR3 is CASSIRVTGANVLTF. CDR3 nucleotides: TGTGCCAGCAGCATCAGGGTGACTGGGGCCAACGTCCTGACTTTC.